Each of the 20 T cell receptor beta chains below was sequenced from the same sample in a study of OX40 agonist ivuxolimab in advanced cancers. TCRdb's copy holds only in-frame clones and misses some; the assay was immunoSEQ multiplex PCR. The repertoire has 40,000 to 45,000 clones, around 87% of them found once; the top ten carry roughly 3.4%. The sequencing here drew on CD4+ or CD8+ T cells sorted from blood, taken in a trial of the OX40 agonist ivuxolimab. Every receptor here comes from an adult with an advanced solid tumor such as melanoma, head and neck, liver or kidney cancer.

This clone was seen a few times. The chain combines TRBV6-6 with TRBJ1-2; D is ambiguous. CDR1 and CDR2 (germline): MNHNY, SVGAGI (reference sequence). With 5 bases removed from V and 4 bases from J, the gap between germline ends came to 14 bases. This CDR3 has 14 amino acids. The DNA of the CDR3 is TGTGCCAGCAGTCCCCCCGACGGAGTCTATGGCTACACCTTC. Protein product: CASSPPDGVYGYTF.

The chain joins TRBV11-3 to TRBJ1-2; weak D call: TRBD1 (5 bases). CDR3 length: 17 residues. Trimming shortened V by 3 bases and J by 0 bases, and 17 bases separated the two germline ends. The germline V gene has CDR1 SGHNT and CDR2 YENEEA. CDR3 loop: CASSFFQGGTANYGYTF. Here the CDR3 DNA reads TGTGCCAGCAGCTTCTTCCAGGGCGGGACTGCTAACTATGGCTACACCTTC.

Here the CDR3 reads CASSVNGRGRPYEQYF. Here the CDR3 DNA reads TGTGCCAGCAGCGTGAACGGGAGGGGCCGTCCCTACGAGCAGTACTTC. This chain joins TRBV5-5 and TRBJ2-7, with 8 nucleotides matching TRBD2. There are 16 residues in the CDR3. Germline CDR1 and CDR2: SGHKS and YYEKEE (reference sequence). V shed 4 bases, J shed 2 bases, and the junction held 11 bases outside the gene matches.

The V gene is TRBV6-5, the J gene TRBJ2-7, with TRBD2 identical over 7 bases. The CDR3 is 15 amino acids. CDR1 and CDR2 (germline): MNHEY, SVGAGI. V lost 6 bases to trimming and J lost 5 bases; unmatched junction nucleotides: 13. DNA of the CDR3: TGTGCCAGCAGATTCTCGGGAGGACTAGTCCACGAGCAGTACTTC. Residues: CASRFSGGLVHEQYF.

This clone was seen only a few times. This chain joins TRBV14 and TRBJ2-2, with 11 positions matching TRBD2. CDR1 and CDR2 (germline): SGHDN, FVKESK. The CDR3 is 16 residues long. V gave up 4 bases and J gave up 7 bases; unmatched junction bases: 8. This CDR3 is CASSRRTSGQGGELFF. The CDR3 DNA reads as TGTGCCAGCAGCCGAAGGACTAGCGGGCAAGGCGGGGAGCTGTTTTTT.

This clone has just a few counts. This CDR3 is CASSLPNRASGNTIYF. CDR3 bases: TGTGCCAGCAGTTTGCCGAACAGGGCCTCTGGAAACACCATATATTTT. The chain has TRBV28 and TRBJ1-3; TRBD1 might be the D (6 bases). The length of the CDR3 is 16 residues. Trimming left V 3 bases short and J 0 bases short, with 12 bases between. Germline V gene lookup returns CDR1 MDHEN and CDR2 SYDVKM.

V is TRBV29-1 and J is TRBJ2-7; no clear D. Trimming shortened V by 5 bases and J by 0 bases, and 8 bases separated the two germline ends. The germline gives CDR1 SQVTM, CDR2 ANQGSEA. The length of the CDR3 is 12 residues. The CDR3 DNA reads TGCAGCGTTTACGCGGACTCCTACGAGCAGTACTTC. The encoded protein is CSVYADSYEQYF.

This sequence joins TRBV10-3 and TRBJ1-1; D gene unclear. Germline V gene sequence: CDR1 ENHRY, CDR2 SYGVKD. CDR3 length: 12 residues. The V gene lost 5 bases and the J gene lost 8 bases, with 12 bases spanning the gap. As DNA, the CDR3 is TGTGCCATCAGTTCCCATGGGAGAGAAGCTTTCTTT. As protein: CAISSHGREAFF.

The CDR3 nucleotides are TGTGCCAGCAGTTACGCCTATGGCTACACCTTC. The encoded protein is CASSYAYGYTF. This chain links TRBV6-6 with TRBJ1-2; D ambiguous. Germline V CDR1 and CDR2: MNHNY, SVGAGI (reference sequence). This CDR3 region has 11 residues. Between the trimmed V and J ends, which lost 2 bases and 4 bases, there was a span of 2 bases.

This sequence joins TRBV7-2 and TRBJ2-5; D may match TRBD1 or TRBD2 (6 bases each). CDR1 and CDR2 from the germline V gene are SGHTA and FQGNSA. The ends were cut back, 5 bases at V and 4 bases at J, with 11 bases in the middle. This CDR3 is built from 13 residues. The CDR3: CASSPGGSETQYF. The CDR3, as DNA: TGTGCCAGCAGCCCCGGGGGCTCAGAGACCCAGTACTTC.

The genes are TRBV14 and TRBJ2-7, with unresolved D. CDR1 and CDR2 (germline): SGHDN, FVKESK. The CDR3 has 15 amino acids. V lost 0 bases, J lost 1 base, and 10 bases lay in between. The CDR3: CASSQDQVGSYEQYF. The CDR3 DNA reads as TGTGCCAGCAGCCAAGATCAGGTTGGGTCCTACGAGCAGTACTTC.

V gene TRBV6-5 combines with J gene TRBJ2-5; D call uncertain. V was clipped by 0 bases and J by 5 bases, with 13 bases between them. CDR3 length equals 15 residues. Germline CDR1 MNHEY, CDR2 SVGAGI. The CDR3 bases are TGTGCCAGCAGTTACTCGATGTCCATACCGGAGACCCAGTACTTC. As protein: CASSYSMSIPETQYF.

V and J are TRBV5-1 and TRBJ2-5; TRBD2 matches 7 bases. Germline V CDR1 and CDR2: SGHRS, YFSETQ. The trim removed 0 bases at V and 6 bases at J, leaving 11 bases unmatched. This CDR3 region has 16 residues. Written as DNA, the CDR3 is TGCGCCAGCAGCTTGGACGGGAGGCTCGCGAGAAAGACCCAGTACTTC. Amino acids: CASSLDGRLARKTQYF.

The rearrangement joins TRBV2 to TRBJ1-5; tentative D call: TRBD1 (6 bases). Germline V lookup: CDR1 SNHLY, CDR2 FYNNEI. Trimming left V 5 bases short and J 6 bases short, with 14 bases between. The CDR3 runs to 14 residues. The CDR3, as DNA: TGTGCCAGCAGTCGGACTGGAGGGGGTCAGCCCCAGCATTTT. Translating it yields CASSRTGGGQPQHF.

The chain is built from TRBV18 and TRBJ1-1, with D possibly being TRBD1 (5 bases). CDR1 KGHSH and CDR2 LQKENI come from the germline V gene. V was shortened by 7 bases and J by 6 bases, with 15 bases between the two germline ends. This CDR3 is 13 amino acids long. The CDR3 region is CASYNRQGSEAFF. CDR3 in DNA: TGTGCCAGCTACAACCGGCAGGGTTCTGAAGCTTTCTTT.

This rearrangement joins TRBV19 to TRBJ1-2; TRBD1 aligns across 7 bases. CDR3 size: 18 residues. V was pared by 3 bases and J by 4 bases, with 17 bases of the junction left unmatched. CDR1 and CDR2 from the germline V gene are LNHDA and SQIVND (reference sequence). CDR3 nucleotide sequence: TGTGCCAGTAGTATTTCAGTAAAGGGGGCCCAAACCTTCTATGGCTACACCTTC. Translation gives CASSISVKGAQTFYGYTF.

The rearrangement uses TRBV11-3 and TRBJ2-1, with TRBD2 matching over 11 bases. Germline trimming cut 3 bases from V and 3 bases from J; bases unmatched to any gene: 4. CDR3 size: 16 residues. The germline V gene encodes CDR1 SGHNT and CDR2 YENEEA. The CDR3 loop is CASSFLGTSGYNEQFF. The CDR3 DNA sequence: TGTGCCAGCAGCTTCCTTGGGACTAGCGGCTACAATGAGCAGTTCTTC.

Regarding this clone: Other DNA sequences from this sample encode an identical CDR3 as well. This chain links TRBV9 with TRBJ1-2, with TRBD1 matching 10 bases. The V segment lost 6 bases and the J segment 9 bases; nucleotides outside the gene matches: 23. This CDR3 spans 18 amino acids. Germline assignment: CDR1 SGDLS and CDR2 YYNGEE. The CDR3, as DNA: TGTGCCAGCATCCCTTTTCCGACAGGGGGCGGGGGGAAATTGCGCTACACCTTC. It encodes CASIPFPTGGGGKLRYTF. The full variable domain, with the rest looked up from reference TRBV9 and TRBJ1-2, is DSGVTQTPKHLITATGQRVTLRCSPRSGDLSVYWYQQSLDQGLQFLIQYYNGEERAKGNILERFSAQQFPDLHSELNLSSLELGDSALYFCASIPFPTGGGGKLRYTFGSGTRLTVV.

The CDR3 sequence is CASSLFGRGGGDTQYF. The CDR3 DNA follows: TGTGCCAGCAGTTTGTTCGGGAGGGGCGGGGGGGATACGCAGTATTTT. This rearrangement joins TRBV27 to TRBJ2-3; 8 nucleotides agree with TRBD2. The CDR3 is 16 amino acids. The trim removed 3 bases at V and 6 bases at J, leaving 11 bases unmatched. Germline V gene data show CDR1 as MNHEY and CDR2 as SMNVEV (reference sequence).

The chain recombines TRBV10-3 with TRBJ1-6; D gene uncertain. The CDR3 runs 14 residues. Trimming took off 4 bases at V and 5 bases at J, with 9 bases between the two ends. Germline assignment: CDR1 ENHRY and CDR2 SYGVKD. The CDR3 nucleotides read TGTGCCATCAGTGTGGGCCGGAATAATTCACCCCTCCACTTT. Its translation: CAISVGRNNSPLHF.